The 23 T cell receptor beta chains given below trace back to one sample, sequenced in a study of a mutant IDH1 vaccine in newly diagnosed glioma. Noted time point: week 35, safety follow-up. A single vaccine dose contained 300 ug of mutant IDH1 20-mer peptide, and topical imiquimod was used with it. The protocol was immunoSEQ multiplex PCR, while the TCRdb copy is restricted to in-frame clones and leaves out a portion. The sample lists about 27,000 clones; about 76% were seen once. No cognate antigen is known for these TCRs. The sample consisted of PBMCs, taken from a glioma patient whose treatment included an IDH1 peptide vaccine. The receptors were gathered from a man over 45 with glioma.

The chain links TRBV10-3 to TRBJ2-7, with D possibly being TRBD2 (6 bases). V was clipped by 11 bases and J by 6 bases, with 23 bases between them. The CDR3 spans 14 residues. Germline V gives CDR1 ENHRY, CDR2 SYGVKD. As DNA, the CDR3 is TGTGCCGCTGCGGGAAATCAGGGCAAGGGCGAGCAGTACTTC. It is translated as CAAAGNQGKGEQYF.

The count of this clone is one. V is TRBV28 and J is TRBJ1-5; a possible D gene is TRBD1 (6 bases). This CDR3 comprises 17 residues. Germline assignment: CDR1 MDHEN and CDR2 SYDVKM. The V and J ends lost 7 bases and 0 bases respectively, with 19 bases between them. The CDR3 spells CASTPPRAGVSNQPQHF. In DNA form, the CDR3 reads TGTGCCAGCACCCCCCCCCGGGCAGGGGTTAGCAATCAGCCCCAGCATTTT.

This clone was detected a few times. This chain links TRBV2 with TRBJ2-5; the D is unclear. Germline CDR1 and CDR2: SNHLY and FYNNEI. There are 15 residues in the CDR3. V shed 7 bases and J shed 5 bases, with 20 bases lying between them. This CDR3 reads CASIPTRRFGETQYF. In DNA form, the CDR3 reads TGTGCCAGCATCCCGACTCGGCGCTTCGGGGAGACCCAGTACTTC.

This chain connects TRBV5-1 to TRBJ2-2; TRBD2 aligns across 10 bases. V lost 0 bases and J lost 1; bases outside the gene matches: 6. This CDR3 contains 18 residues. CDR1 is SGHRS and CDR2 is YFSETQ in the germline V gene. The CDR3 coding sequence is TGCGCCAGCAGCTTGGGTTCTAGCGGGAGTTGGAACACCGGGGAGCTGTTTTTT. Amino acid sequence: CASSLGSSGSWNTGELFF.

The rearrangement links TRBV11-3 to TRBJ2-1; 8 positions match TRBD1. In germline, CDR1 is SGHNT, CDR2 YENEEA. This CDR3 has 16 amino acids. V shed 5 bases and J 1 base; nucleotides not matched to a gene: 7. This CDR3 is CASSPRQGPSYNEQFF. The CDR3 nucleotides read TGTGCCAGCAGCCCTCGACAGGGGCCTTCCTACAATGAGCAGTTCTTC.

CDR3 sequence: CASSLGLGRGTDTQYF. CDR3 DNA sequence: TGTGCCAGCTCCCTGGGACTAGGACGAGGAACAGATACGCAGTATTTT. V and J are TRBV18 and TRBJ2-3; TRBD2 matches at 8 bases. The CDR3 extends over 16 amino acids. The V and J ends lost 6 bases and 3 bases, in that order; junction bases with no gene match: 11. Germline V gene sequence: CDR1 KGHSH, CDR2 LQKENI.

V gene TRBV11-2 combines with J gene TRBJ2-7; no clear D. Between the trimmed V and J ends, which lost 5 bases and 3 bases, there was a span of 20 bases. This CDR3 is 16 amino acids long. Germline CDR1 and CDR2: SGHAT and FQNNGV. The CDR3 DNA follows: TGTGCCAGCAGCCCAGGTTTCCGACAACCTGACTACGAGCAGTACTTC. It encodes CASSPGFRQPDYEQYF.

V usage is TRBV6-6 and J usage is TRBJ2-7; 12 bases match TRBD2. The V segment lost 0 bases and the J segment 6 bases; nucleotides outside the gene matches: 6. The CDR3 loop spans 16 amino acids. Germline lookup yields CDR1 MNHNY and CDR2 SVGAGI (reference sequence). The CDR3 spells CASSYSILAGGLEQYF. The CDR3 bases are TGTGCCAGCAGTTACTCAATTCTAGCGGGGGGGCTCGAGCAGTACTTC.

The chain links TRBV6-1 to TRBJ2-2; D remains ambiguous. CDR3 size: 14 residues. V gave up 7 bases and J gave up 4 bases, with 13 bases separating them. The germline gives CDR1 MNHNS, CDR2 SASEGT. The CDR3 DNA reads as TGTGCCAGCACTTCGATGGGCACCACCGGGGAGCTGTTTTTT. Translating it yields CASTSMGTTGELFF.

The chain uses TRBV27 and TRBJ2-6; 7 positions match TRBD1. The germline CDR1 and CDR2 sequences are MNHEY and SMNVEV (reference sequence). The CDR3 consists of 13 residues. Trimming removed 4 bases from V and 11 bases from J; junction bases left unmatched: 5. The CDR3 coding sequence is TGTGCCAGCAGTTGGAGACAGGGAGACGTCCTGACTTTC. Translation: CASSWRQGDVLTF.

This chain uses TRBV28 with TRBJ2-1; tentative D call: TRBD1 (5 bases). The CDR3 runs 15 residues. The germline CDR1 and CDR2 sequences are MDHEN and SYDVKM. V lost 7 bases and J lost 7, with 20 bases in between. This CDR3 is CASTSDPQGRNEQFF. As DNA, the CDR3 is TGTGCCAGCACCTCCGACCCTCAGGGAAGGAATGAGCAGTTCTTC.

The chain joins TRBV4-3 to TRBJ2-1, with TRBD2 matching over 9 bases. Germline V lookup: CDR1 LGHNA, CDR2 YSLEER. J gave up 8 bases and V 1 base, and 3 bases lay outside the gene matches. The CDR3 runs 14 residues. The CDR3 protein is CASSQVAGVDEQFF. CDR3 bases: TGCGCCAGCAGCCAAGTAGCGGGGGTAGATGAGCAGTTCTTC.

V gene TRBV13 combines with J gene TRBJ2-2, with D possibly matching TRBD2 (6 bases). Germline V gene data show CDR1 as PRHDT and CDR2 as FYEKMQ (reference sequence). This CDR3 contains 15 residues. With 5 bases removed from V and 3 bases from J, the gap between germline ends came to 13 bases. CDR3 in DNA: TGTGCCAGCAGCCCCGGAGGGTTTGACACCGGGGAGCTGTTTTTT. Translation: CASSPGGFDTGELFF.

The chain employs TRBV27 and TRBJ2-3; possible D gene TRBD2, 6 bases. V lost 2 bases, J lost 6 bases, and 12 bases lay in between. This CDR3 has 14 amino acids. CDR1 and CDR2 from the germline V gene are MNHEY and SMNVEV (reference sequence). CDR3 sequence (DNA): TGTGCCAGCAGTTTAGGGGTCCGGGAGGATACGCAGTATTTT. This gives the protein CASSLGVREDTQYF.

This chain links TRBV2 with TRBJ2-5; possibly TRBD1 for D (6 bases). CDR3 length equals 11 residues. CDR1 is SNHLY and CDR2 is FYNNEI in the germline V gene. The V end lost 3 bases, the J end lost 7 bases, and 6 bases lay between the germline ends. CDR3 DNA: TGTGCCAGCAGTGACAGGGGGACCCAGTACTTC. Translating gives CASSDRGTQYF.

The V call is TRBV19, the J call TRBJ2-7, with D maybe TRBD1 (5 bases). The germline CDR1 and CDR2 sequences are LNHDA and SQIVND (reference sequence). The germline V and J ends were trimmed by 1 base and 5 bases, with 18 bases remaining between them. The CDR3 has 16 amino acids. CDR3 sequence reads: CASSIGARQMVDEQYF. CDR3 sequence (DNA): TGTGCCAGTAGTATAGGAGCGAGACAGATGGTCGACGAGCAGTACTTC.

The chain is built from TRBV5-4 and TRBJ2-2; no reliable D call. The CDR3 is 15 residues long. V dropped 0 bases and J dropped 4 bases, with 10 bases sitting between them. Germline V gives CDR1 SGHNT, CDR2 YYREEE (reference sequence). CDR3 protein: CASSLGAALTGELFF. In nucleotides, the CDR3 is TGTGCCAGCAGCTTGGGTGCAGCTCTCACCGGGGAGCTGTTTTTT.

This clone was seen a handful of times. The rearrangement joins TRBV2 to TRBJ2-6; TRBD1 or TRBD2 may be the D gene (5 bases each). Germline CDR1 reads SNHLY; CDR2 reads FYNNEI. This CDR3 region has 17 residues. The V gene lost 3 bases and the J gene lost 0 bases, with 12 bases spanning the gap. Here the CDR3 DNA reads TGTGCCAGCAGTGAGGGGGTTCTCTACTCTGGGGCCAACGTCCTGACTTTC. Amino acids: CASSEGVLYSGANVLTF. The full variable domain, in which reference TRBV2 and TRBJ2-6 provide the parts outside the CDR3, is EPEVTQTPSHQVTQMGQEVILRCVPISNHLYFYWYRQILGQKVEFLVSFYNNEISEKSEIFDDQFSVERPDGSNFTLKIRSTKLEDSAMYFCASSEGVLYSGANVLTFGAGSRLTVL.

The gene calls are TRBV6-5 and TRBJ1-2; D is unclear. The ends were cut back, 10 bases at V and 3 bases at J, with 15 bases in the middle. CDR3 length: 13 amino acids. The germline CDR1 and CDR2 sequences are MNHEY and SVGAGI. In DNA form, the CDR3 reads TGTGCCACCCACCGGGCAGGTGACTATGGCTACACCTTC. Its translation is CATHRAGDYGYTF.

This chain uses TRBV2 with TRBJ2-6; D is unclear. Germline assignment: CDR1 SNHLY and CDR2 FYNNEI. The CDR3 runs to 12 residues. Trimming removed 11 bases at V and 2 bases at J, with 7 bases between. The CDR3 reads CAARTGANVLTF. Here the CDR3 DNA reads TGTGCCGCGAGGACTGGGGCCAACGTCCTGACTTTC.

V is TRBV7-2 and J is TRBJ2-3, with D possibly being TRBD1 or TRBD2 (5 bases each). The germline CDR1 and CDR2 sequences are SGHTA and FQGNSA. The CDR3 is 18 amino acids. Trimming took off 5 bases at V and 4 bases at J, with 25 bases between the two ends. CDR3 region: CASSPLQRWEQGSDTQYF. The CDR3 DNA reads TGTGCCAGCAGCCCCCTACAGCGGTGGGAGCAGGGCTCAGATACGCAGTATTTT.

The chain uses TRBV27 and TRBJ2-1, with 13 bases matching TRBD2. CDR3 size: 15 residues. Per the germline V gene, CDR1 is MNHEY and CDR2 is SMNVEV (reference sequence). V was clipped by 8 bases and J by 4 bases; unmatched bases: 5. The CDR3 here is CASRTSGGPYNEQFF. The DNA for the CDR3 is TGTGCCAGCCGGACTAGCGGGGGACCGTACAATGAGCAGTTCTTC.

The chain combines TRBV5-4 with TRBJ2-3; 9 bases map to TRBD1. CDR1 SGHNT and CDR2 YYREEE come from the germline V gene (reference sequence). This CDR3 is built from 14 residues. V shed 3 bases, J shed 4 bases, and the junction held 3 bases outside the gene matches. The CDR3 region is CASSWDRESDTQYF. In DNA, the CDR3 is TGTGCCAGCAGCTGGGACAGGGAGTCAGATACGCAGTATTTT.